The 27 T cell receptor beta chains reported below all come from one sample, sequenced in a study of T-cell reconstitution after alpha-beta-depleted transplantation in children. Unique molecular identifiers were incorporated during preparation of the TCRbeta library. One entry per CDR3 protein, called by TCRdb with MiXCR from the PCR reads. The profile covers hundreds of thousands of distinct CDR3 sequences, with around 14% appearing a single time and around 0.8% taken by the ten largest. The material sequenced was PBMCs, taken before TCRalphabeta/CD19-depleted stem cell transplant. All receptors derive from a girl aged 2 to 9 with congenital amegakaryocytic thrombocytopenia, due to receive a stem cell transplant.

This clonotype was seen many times. The rearrangement uses TRBV12-5 and TRBJ2-2; unclear D gene. Germline CDR1 reads LGHNT; CDR2 reads FRNRAP. The CDR3 has 16 amino acids. Trimming left V 1 base short and J 4 bases short, with 13 bases between. The chain's CDR3 is CASGLGPNQVTGELFF. The CDR3 coding sequence is TGTGCTAGTGGTTTGGGCCCCAACCAGGTCACCGGGGAGCTGTTTTTT.

This clonotype was observed many times. The chain has TRBV29-1 and TRBJ2-2; D could derive from TRBD1 or TRBD2 (5 bases each). The CDR3 has 14 amino acids. The V end lost 5 bases, the J end lost 3 bases, and 13 bases lay between the germline ends. CDR1 is SQVTM, CDR2 ANQGSEA, per germline. CDR3 nucleotide sequence: TGCAGCGTTATTCCCCAGGGAGACACCGGGGAGCTGTTTTTT. Translated, it gives CSVIPQGDTGELFF.

This clonotype was picked up many times. The rearrangement uses TRBV20-1 and TRBJ2-2, with 7 bases identical to TRBD1. CDR1 is DFQATT and CDR2 is SNEGSKA in the germline V gene (reference sequence). With V trimmed by 5 bases and J by 6 bases, 3 bases remained unmatched. The CDR3 runs 12 residues. The CDR3 is CSAEQGPGELFF. The DNA of the CDR3 is TGCAGTGCTGAACAGGGGCCCGGGGAGCTGTTTTTT.

The chain couples TRBV19 to TRBJ2-1, with D perhaps TRBD1 (6 bases). Trimming pared 2 bases from V and 7 bases from J, leaving 18 bases between. The CDR3 runs to 16 residues. Germline CDR1 LNHDA, CDR2 SQIVND (reference sequence). The CDR3 coding sequence is TGTGCCAGTAGTATACCTTCCGAGAGGGGGAGAAATGAGCAGTTCTTC. Its protein is CASSIPSERGRNEQFF.

This rearrangement joins TRBV2 to TRBJ2-3; 8 nucleotides match TRBD2. J was trimmed by 4 bases and V by 6 bases; bases with no gene match: 9. This CDR3 has 15 amino acids. Germline assignment: CDR1 SNHLY and CDR2 FYNNEI. CDR3 nucleotide sequence: TGTGCCAGCAGGTCATCAAGGACTAGCTCAGATACGCAGTATTTT. As protein: CASRSSRTSSDTQYF.

The sample holds many counts of this clonotype. The junction and the germline gene differ at one end; a read error may be behind it. The rearrangement uses TRBV5-1 and TRBJ2-5; D gene unclear. CDR3 size: 14 residues. Germline assignment: CDR1 SGHRS and CDR2 YFSETQ. The CDR3 loop reads CASSLVSGQETQYF. CDR3 nucleotide sequence: TGTGCCAGCAGTTTAGTGTCAGGACAAGAGACCCAGTACTTC.

This clonotype was detected many times. The V call is TRBV27, the J call TRBJ2-2; D unresolved. There are 12 residues in the CDR3. The ends were cut back, 5 bases at V and 6 bases at J, with 7 bases in the middle. The germline V gene has CDR1 MNHEY and CDR2 SMNVEV (reference sequence). The CDR3 bases are TGTGCCAGCAGTCCGTTGGCCGGGGAGCTGTTTTTT. Its translation is CASSPLAGELFF.

The chain is built from TRBV5-1 and TRBJ2-1; D is perhaps TRBD2 (5 bases). The length of the CDR3 is 20 residues. CDR1 is SGHRS, CDR2 YFSETQ, per germline. V was shortened by 0 bases and J by 2 bases, with 24 bases between the two germline ends. CDR3 DNA sequence: TGCGCCAGCAGCTTGGTCACTTGGGTGGTCGCGGGTGACCCCTACAATGAGCAGTTCTTC. This sequence encodes CASSLVTWVVAGDPYNEQFF.

The chain employs TRBV10-3 and TRBJ2-5; D uncertain. The CDR3 sequence is 14 residues long. Germline CDR1 is ENHRY and CDR2 is SYGVKD. Trimming shortened V by 3 bases and J by 5 bases, and 13 bases separated the two germline ends. As DNA, the CDR3 is TGTGCCATCAGTGATCGAGGTTTTGGGGAGACCCAGTACTTC. Encoded protein: CAISDRGFGETQYF.

The table lists this clonotype with many counts. The CDR3 loop reads CASSVENWDEQFF. The CDR3 DNA is TGTGCCAGCAGCGTAGAAAATTGGGATGAGCAGTTCTTC. This sequence joins TRBV9 and TRBJ2-1; D gene unclear. The CDR3 runs 13 residues. The V end lost 0 bases, the J end lost 8 bases, and 9 bases lay between the germline ends. The germline V gene encodes CDR1 SGDLS and CDR2 YYNGEE. Based on the CDR3 plus reference TRBV9 and TRBJ2-1, the full variable domain is DSGVTQTPKHLITATGQRVTLRCSPRSGDLSVYWYQQSLDQGLQFLIQYYNGEERAKGNILERFSAQQFPDLHSELNLSSLELGDSALYFCASSVENWDEQFFGPGTRLTVL.

The J gene is TRBJ2-3, the V gene TRBV20-1; unclear D gene. CDR1 is DFQATT, CDR2 SNEGSKA, per germline (reference sequence). The CDR3 length is 13 residues. V lost 0 bases and J lost 4, with 8 bases in between. The CDR3 DNA reads TGCAGTGCTAGAGATTCTCTGGCAGATACGCAGTATTTT. Translating it yields CSARDSLADTQYF.

V usage is TRBV11-1 and J usage is TRBJ1-1; D unresolved. The CDR3 is made up of 15 amino acids. With 2 bases removed from V and 0 bases from J, the gap between germline ends came to 10 bases. Germline CDR1 reads SGHAT; CDR2 reads FQDESV (reference sequence). In DNA, the CDR3 is TGTGCCAGCAGCTTATCGTTTCGTATGAACACTGAAGCTTTCTTT. This codes for CASSLSFRMNTEAFF.

This clonotype has ten or more counts. The CDR3 nucleotides are TGTGCCAGCAGAAGACAGATTGAAGCTTTCTTT. It specifies CASRRQIEAFF. The gene calls are TRBV12-3 or TRBV12-4 and TRBJ1-1; TRBD1 is a possible D gene (5 bases). The V gene lost 6 bases and the J gene lost 7 bases, with 9 bases spanning the gap. CDR3 size: 11 residues.

The J gene is TRBJ2-1, the V gene TRBV6-5; 9 bases are shared with TRBD2. The junction had 0 bases not matched to a gene; V was cut back by 4 bases and J by 2 bases. CDR1 and CDR2 (germline): MNHEY, SVGAGI. The CDR3 sequence is 14 residues long. The CDR3 loop reads CASSSSGAYNEQFF. CDR3 in DNA: TGTGCCAGCAGTTCTAGCGGGGCCTACAATGAGCAGTTCTTC.

This clonotype occurred many times. V usage is TRBV5-5 and J usage is TRBJ1-5; D remains unclear. CDR3 length: 14 residues. Germline values: CDR1 SGHKS, CDR2 YYEKEE (reference sequence). V dropped 4 bases and J dropped 6 bases, with 14 bases sitting between them. For the CDR3, the DNA is TGTGCCAGCAGCCCCGGTTCACTGGGTCAGCCCCAGCATTTT. It codes for CASSPGSLGQPQHF.

This clonotype was found many times. This chain uses TRBV9 with TRBJ2-2; the match to TRBD1 covers 8 bases. The CDR3 has 17 amino acids. Germline assignment: CDR1 SGDLS and CDR2 YYNGEE. The V gene end was trimmed by 0 bases and the J gene end by 5 bases; junction bases not matched to a gene: 9. The CDR3 DNA is TGTGCCAGCAGCGTAGCCCCCTACGACAGGGGTACCGGGGAGCTGTTTTTT. Encoded protein: CASSVAPYDRGTGELFF.

The sample holds a few counts of this clonotype. This chain joins TRBV19 and TRBJ2-3, with 7 bases that match TRBD2. Per the germline V gene, CDR1 is LNHDA and CDR2 is SQIVND (reference sequence). CDR3 size: 16 residues. Losses at the gene ends were 4 bases for V and 2 bases for J; bases not matched to a gene: 9. The CDR3 nucleotides read TGTGCCAGTAGTACGTACCCGGGACTACACACAGATACGCAGTATTTT. Protein product: CASSTYPGLHTDTQYF.

The chain recombines TRBV15 with TRBJ2-4, with D possibly being TRBD1 (5 bases). This CDR3 has 14 residues. Trimming removed 0 bases at V and 8 bases at J, with 11 bases between. The germline CDR1 and CDR2 sequences are LNHNV and YYDKDF (reference sequence). The CDR3 here is CATSRDTRVHIQYF. CDR3 in DNA: TGTGCCACCAGCAGAGATACCAGGGTCCACATTCAGTACTTC.

There are many counts of this clonotype. V usage is TRBV5-1 and J usage is TRBJ2-1, with D uncertain. The CDR3 consists of 14 residues. Germline V CDR1 and CDR2: SGHRS, YFSETQ. V was cut by 2 bases and J by 6 bases, with 12 bases left in between. The CDR3 sequence is CASSFGSPPNEQFF. In DNA, the CDR3 is TGCGCCAGCAGCTTCGGATCCCCCCCCAATGAGCAGTTCTTC.

This clonotype was found a few times. The J gene is TRBJ1-1, the V gene TRBV4-1, with 7 bases identical to TRBD1. With 4 bases clipped from V and 1 base from J, the junction kept 6 bases outside the gene matches. The CDR3 is 15 residues long. Germline assignment: CDR1 MGHRA and CDR2 YSYEKL. CDR3 in DNA: TGCGCCAGCAGCCCACTGGGACAGCAGAACACTGAAGCTTTCTTT. It translates to CASSPLGQQNTEAFF.

This clonotype was detected only once. The rearrangement joins TRBV18 to TRBJ1-1; 8 positions match TRBD1. The CDR3 loop spans 16 amino acids. J gave up 0 bases and V 2 bases, and 5 bases lay outside the gene matches. Germline V lookup: CDR1 KGHSH, CDR2 LQKENI. CDR3 bases: TGTGCCAGCTCACCAGGGACAGGCGAGATGAACACTGAAGCTTTCTTT. This codes for CASSPGTGEMNTEAFF.

This clonotype was seen a handful of times. This chain connects TRBV28 to TRBJ2-1; D might be TRBD1 (5 bases). The CDR3 extends over 18 amino acids. Trimming took 8 bases from V and 11 from J, leaving 34 bases between them. Per the germline V gene, CDR1 is MDHEN and CDR2 is SYDVKM. The CDR3 is CASATLNPGLLLTIKQFF. The CDR3 coding sequence is TGTGCCAGCGCAACCTTAAACCCAGGGTTATTACTGACGATCAAGCAGTTCTTC.

The V gene is TRBV20-1, the J gene TRBJ2-4; a possible D gene is TRBD2 (6 bases). Deletions cut 2 bases from V and 2 bases from J, with 16 bases between. This CDR3 has 16 amino acids. Germline-derived CDR1 and CDR2 are DFQATT and SNEGSKA (reference sequence). The CDR3 loop reads CSARPGGSVTKNIQYF. CDR3 DNA sequence: TGCAGTGCTAGACCTGGAGGGTCCGTAACCAAAAACATTCAGTACTTC.

This clonotype was picked up a small number of times. The gene calls are TRBV10-2 and TRBJ2-5, with 12 bases matching TRBD2. The CDR3 spans 16 residues. With 8 bases clipped from V and 1 base from J, the junction kept 8 bases outside the gene matches. Germline lookup yields CDR1 WSHSY and CDR2 SAAADI. CDR3: CASSLAGGNSQETQYF. CDR3 nucleotides: TGCGCCAGCTCACTAGCGGGAGGAAATAGCCAAGAGACCCAGTACTTC.

This clonotype was recorded many times. V and J are TRBV29-1 and TRBJ2-6; D possibly uses TRBD1 or TRBD2 (5 bases each). Germline V gene lookup returns CDR1 SQVTM and CDR2 ANQGSEA. V gave up 5 bases and J gave up 0 bases, with 17 bases separating them. This CDR3 is 17 amino acids long. Written as DNA, the CDR3 is TGCAGCGTTCTGAGGGACGGGTTATTCTCTGGGGCCAACGTCCTGACTTTC. Its protein is CSVLRDGLFSGANVLTF.

The chain carries TRBV7-2 and TRBJ2-2; the match to TRBD2 covers 9 bases. The V and J ends lost 1 base and 5 bases, in that order; junction bases with no gene match: 2. This CDR3 is 15 amino acids long. The germline gives CDR1 SGHTA, CDR2 FQGNSA. CDR3 bases: TGTGCCAGCAGCTTAGTAGCGGGAGTAACCGGGGAGCTGTTTTTT. It codes for CASSLVAGVTGELFF. Together with reference TRBV7-2 and TRBJ2-2, the CDR3 gives the full variable domain: GAGVSQSPSNKVTEKGKDVELRCDPISGHTALYWYRQSLGQGLEFLIYFQGNSAPDKSGLPSDRFSAERTGGSVSTLTIQRTQQEDSAVYLCASSLVAGVTGELFFGEGSRLTVL.

This clonotype was observed many times. The genes are TRBV27 and TRBJ1-5; the match to TRBD1 covers 8 bases. The CDR3 consists of 16 residues. J lost 4 bases, V lost 5 bases, and 10 bases had no gene match. Germline V gene data show CDR1 as MNHEY and CDR2 as SMNVEV (reference sequence). CDR3: CASSTAGQDANQPQHF. The CDR3 DNA is TGTGCCAGCAGTACCGCGGGACAGGACGCTAATCAGCCCCAGCATTTT.